This TCR beta chain was captured by sequencing in a study of beta chain features in type 1 diabetes. Study results and caveats: The study found that naive, central memory and Treg TCRB repertoires appeared more similar in patients than in healthy donors. The question left open here concerned HLA type influencing TCRB rearrangement. Shorter TCRB CDR3s, moderately but significantly so, were found in Type 1 diabetes patients in all four CD4+ subsets.

CDR3 length: 14 residues. V lost 3 bases and J lost 0; bases outside the gene matches: 1. Germline V gene data show CDR1 as LGHNA and CDR2 as YSLEER. On average, the one heparinised blood draw given by each donor was approximately 120 mL. The authors reverse transcribed all of the isolated RNA, so sequencing captured expressed TCRB transcripts. Assay used: immunoSEQ multiplex PCR; TCRdb lists only in-frame clones, some missing. The sample lists 300,000 to 400,000 clones, 13% occurring once. On this clone: Its antigen is as yet unknown.

The sequencing sample was made of naive CD4+ T cells from blood. This receptor was obtained from a woman between 18 and 29 years old with type 1 diabetes. The rearrangement joins TRBV4-3 to TRBJ2-5, with 7 positions matching TRBD1. The CDR3 coding sequence is TGCGCCAGCAGCCAGGACAGGTACCAAGAGACCCAGTACTTC. It codes for CASSQDRYQETQYF.